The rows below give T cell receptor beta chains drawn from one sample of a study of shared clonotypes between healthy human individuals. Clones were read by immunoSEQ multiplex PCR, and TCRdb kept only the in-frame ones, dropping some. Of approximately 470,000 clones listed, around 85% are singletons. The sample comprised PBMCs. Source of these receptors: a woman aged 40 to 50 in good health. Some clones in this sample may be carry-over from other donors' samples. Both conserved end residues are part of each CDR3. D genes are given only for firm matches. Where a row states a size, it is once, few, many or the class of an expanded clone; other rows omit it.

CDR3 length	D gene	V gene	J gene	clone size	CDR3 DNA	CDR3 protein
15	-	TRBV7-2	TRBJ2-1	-	TGTGCCAGCAGCTTAGCGGGTGGGACCTACAATGAGCAGTTCTTC	CASSLAGGTYNEQFF
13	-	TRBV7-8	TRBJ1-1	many	TGTGCCAGCAGCTTATTCGGAGGTACTGAAGCTTTCTTT	CASSLFGGTEAFF
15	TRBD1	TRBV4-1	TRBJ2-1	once	TGCGCCAGCAGCTTGCCAGGGGGCGCGTACAATGAGCAGTTCTTC	CASSLPGGAYNEQFF
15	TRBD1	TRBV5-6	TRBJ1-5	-	TGTGCCAGCAGCCTGGGACAGGGCAGCAATCAGCCCCAGCATTTT	CASSLGQGSNQPQHF
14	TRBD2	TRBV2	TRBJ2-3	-	TGTGCCAGCAGCCCAGTGGGGGGGACAGATACGCAGTATTTT	CASSPVGGTDTQYF
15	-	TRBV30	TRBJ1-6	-	TGTGCCTGGAGCCTACGTATCTTAGACAATTCACCCCTCCACTTT	CAWSLRILDNSPLHF
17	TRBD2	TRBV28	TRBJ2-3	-	TGTGCCAGCAGTTTACTCCGACTAGCGGAGACCACAGATACGCAGTATTTT	CASSLLRLAETTDTQYF
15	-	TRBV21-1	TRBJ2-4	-	TGCGAAGACGTAAGGGTGACTAGCGGGAGTGACATTCAGTACTTC	CEDVRVTSGSDIQYF
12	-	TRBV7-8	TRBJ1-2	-	TGTGCCAGCAGCGCCCCTAACTATGGCTACACCTTC	CASSAPNYGYTF
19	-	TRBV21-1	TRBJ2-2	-	TGTGCCAGCAGCAAAGCTACGACGGGACAGGGAAGGTCCACCGGGGAGCTGTTTTTT	CASSKATTGQGRSTGELFF
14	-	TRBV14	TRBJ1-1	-	TGTGCCAGCAGCCCTATTGGGGGGAACACTGAAGCTTTCTTT	CASSPIGGNTEAFF
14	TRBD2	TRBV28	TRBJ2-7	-	TGTGCCAGCAGGCGATCCGGGACTACCTACGAGCAGTACTTC	CASRRSGTTYEQYF
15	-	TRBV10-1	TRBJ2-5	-	TGCGCCAGCGAACCCTCTGGGGTGCCGCAAGAGACCCAGTACTTC	CASEPSGVPQETQYF
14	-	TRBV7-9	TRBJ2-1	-	TGTGCCAGCAGCTTGGGCCTAGAAGGCAATGAGCAGTTCTTC	CASSLGLEGNEQFF
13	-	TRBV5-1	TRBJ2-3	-	TGCGCCAGCAGCTTGAGTTGGGGGATTACGCAGTATTTT	CASSLSWGITQYF
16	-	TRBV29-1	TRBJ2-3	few	TGCAGCGTTGAAGATCTGGGCCCGGCGGGCACAGATACGCAGTATTTT	CSVEDLGPAGTDTQYF
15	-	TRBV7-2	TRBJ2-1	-	TGTGCCAGCAGCGGCCAGGTCAGCTCCTACAATGAGCAGTTCTTC	CASSGQVSSYNEQFF
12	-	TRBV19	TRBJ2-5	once	TGTGCCAGTAGTAACCTAAAGGAGACCCAGTACTTC	CASSNLKETQYF
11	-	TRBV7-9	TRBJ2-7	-	TGTGCCAGCAGCCTAACTTCCGAGCAGTACTTC	CASSLTSEQYF
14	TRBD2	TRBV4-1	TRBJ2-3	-	TGCGCCAGCAGCCACGGCGGGAGGAGAGATACGCAGTATTTT	CASSHGGRRDTQYF
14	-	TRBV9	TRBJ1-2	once	TGTGCCAGCAGCGTACAGCCAGCTAACTATGGCTACACCTTC	CASSVQPANYGYTF
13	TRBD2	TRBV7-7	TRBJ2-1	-	TGTGCCAGCAGCCCAGCGGGAGACAATGAGCAGTTCTTC	CASSPAGDNEQFF
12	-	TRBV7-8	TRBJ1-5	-	TGTGCCGGTTGCTTGGATCGGCAGCCCCAGCATTTT	CAGCLDRQPQHF
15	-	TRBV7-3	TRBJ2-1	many	TGTGCCAGCAGCCGGGTGCGGGGCCCCGACAATGAGCAGTTCTTC	CASSRVRGPDNEQFF
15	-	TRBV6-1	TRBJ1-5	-	TGTGCCAGCAGTGGAAGCGCAGGGTCGGGTCAGCCCCAGCATTTT	CASSGSAGSGQPQHF
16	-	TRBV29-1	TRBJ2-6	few	TGCAGCGTTGAGGGGGATTTTAGCTCTGGGGCCAACGTCCTGACTTTC	CSVEGDFSSGANVLTF
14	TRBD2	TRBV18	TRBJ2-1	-	TGTGCCAGCTCACAACTAGCGGGGTCAAATGAGCAGTTCTTC	CASSQLAGSNEQFF
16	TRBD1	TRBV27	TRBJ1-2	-	TGTGCCAGTTCACTACAGGGGACTCTCCCCGTTTATGGCTACACCTTC	CASSLQGTLPVYGYTF
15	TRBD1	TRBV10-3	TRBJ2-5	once	TGTGCCATCAGTGGGACCAGGGGGTACCAAGAGACCCAGTACTTC	CAISGTRGYQETQYF
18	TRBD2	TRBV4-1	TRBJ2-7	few	TGCGCCAGCAGCCAAGAGGTGGGACTAGCGGGAGGGCCTGGCGAGCAGTACTTC	CASSQEVGLAGGPGEQYF